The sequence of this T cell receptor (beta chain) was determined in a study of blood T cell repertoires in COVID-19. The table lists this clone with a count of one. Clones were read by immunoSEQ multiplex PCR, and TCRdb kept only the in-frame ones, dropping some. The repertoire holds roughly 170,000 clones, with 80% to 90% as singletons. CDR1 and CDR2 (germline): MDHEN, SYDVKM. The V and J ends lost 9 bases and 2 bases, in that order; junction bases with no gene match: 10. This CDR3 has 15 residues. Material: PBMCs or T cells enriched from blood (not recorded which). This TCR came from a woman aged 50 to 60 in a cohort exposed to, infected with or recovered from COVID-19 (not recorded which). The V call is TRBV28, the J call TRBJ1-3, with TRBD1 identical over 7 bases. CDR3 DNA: TGTGCCAGTCAGGGACAGCTTAGGGCTGGAAACACCATATATTTT. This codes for CASQGQLRAGNTIYF.